This T cell receptor (beta chain) is drawn from a study of blood T cell repertoires in COVID-19. The overall study: Sites in the United States, Italy and Spain provided acute and convalescent COVID-19 samples.

Method: immunoSEQ multiplex PCR; TCRdb's copy keeps in-frame clones and lacks some. The table lists about 120,000 clones, about three quarters of them singletons. Germline CDR1 is SGHVS and CDR2 is FNYEAQ. The V and J ends lost 1 base and 1 base respectively, with 10 bases between them. The CDR3 runs 16 residues. Sequenced sample: peripheral blood. This receptor was taken from a human donor with acute or convalescent COVID-19. The donor label of this sample is uncertain. The rearrangement joins TRBV7-6 to TRBJ2-2; D gene unclear. The CDR3 bases are TGTGCCAGCAGCTTAGAAAGTACTGTGAACACCGGGGAGCTGTTTTTT. Amino acids: CASSLESTVNTGELFF. Full variable domain (remainder filled in from reference TRBV7-6 and TRBJ2-2): GAGVSQSPRYKVTKRGQDVALRCDPISGHVSLYWYRQALGQGPEFLTYFNYEAQQDKSGLPNDRFSAERPEGSISTLTIQRTEQRDSAMYRCASSLESTVNTGELFFGEGSRLTVL.